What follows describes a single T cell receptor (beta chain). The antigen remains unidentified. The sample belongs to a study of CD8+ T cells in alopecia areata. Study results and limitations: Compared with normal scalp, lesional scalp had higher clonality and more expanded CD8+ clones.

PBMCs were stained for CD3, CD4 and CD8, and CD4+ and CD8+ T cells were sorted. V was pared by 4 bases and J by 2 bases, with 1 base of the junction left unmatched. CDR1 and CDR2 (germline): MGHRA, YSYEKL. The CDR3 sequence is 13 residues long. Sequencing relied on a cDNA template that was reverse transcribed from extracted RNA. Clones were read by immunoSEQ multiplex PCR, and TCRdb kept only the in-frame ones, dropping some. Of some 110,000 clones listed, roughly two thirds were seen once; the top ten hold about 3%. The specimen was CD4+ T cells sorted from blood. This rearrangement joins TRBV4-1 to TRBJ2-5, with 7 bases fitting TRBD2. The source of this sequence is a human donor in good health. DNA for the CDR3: TGCGCCAGCAGCCGCGGGGGTCAAGAGACCCAGTACTTC. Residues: CASSRGGQETQYF.